Given below is one T cell receptor beta chain in context. Its matching antigen is unknown. This table comes from immunoSEQ multiplex PCR, and its TCRdb copy is limited to in-frame clones, with some not included. The data contain about 350,000 clones, more than 75% of them singletons. This record comes from a study of Ad26.COV2.S vaccination and SARS-CoV-2 variants. The study's findings and limits: Substantial response breadth was reportedly seen for spike-specific CD8+ and CD4+ T cells after vaccination.

From germline, CDR1 is LGHNA and CDR2 YSLEER. Unmatched junction bases numbered 5, after V lost 0 bases and J lost 7 bases. There are 15 residues in the CDR3. The treatment denotes: approximately 18 received Ad26.COV2.S at low or high dose, single or two shots; five or six received placebo; per-sample allocation not given. Repertoires come from day 63 after the first vaccine or placebo injection. This adult donor, from Boston, was 18-55 years old. Wuhan-strain SARS-CoV-2 spike was expressed by the Ad26 vector that made up the vaccine. This TCR came from a person aged 18 to 65 who received the Ad26.COV2.S COVID-19 vaccine or a placebo. The sample was peripheral blood, taken in a trial of Ad26.COV2.S vaccine versus placebo. V and J are TRBV4-3 and TRBJ2-7; 11 bases are a match to TRBD1. The CDR3 DNA reads TGCGCCAGCAGCCAAGATGGACAGGGGGCTGGAGAGCAGTACTTC. Protein sequence: CASSQDGQGAGEQYF.